The source of this T cell receptor (beta chain) is a study of blood T cell repertoires in COVID-19. V was clipped by 5 bases and J by 0 bases; unmatched bases: 7. This CDR3 is 15 amino acids long. In germline, CDR1 is MDHEN, CDR2 SYDVKM. Measured with immunoSEQ multiplex PCR; TCRdb has only the in-frame clones, and not every one. The table shows around 250,000 clones, with around four fifths occurring only once. The V and J genes are TRBV28 and TRBJ2-7, with TRBD1 identical over 7 bases. The receptor's source is a man aged 35 to 55 with active or convalescent COVID-19. Sequencing input: peripheral blood. The CDR3 DNA reads as TGTGCCAGCAGTGCCCCTGGGACAGTCTCCTACGAGCAGTACTTC. It is translated as CASSAPGTVSYEQYF. The full variable domain, rest sourced from reference TRBV28 and TRBJ2-7, is DVKVTQSSRYLVKRTGEKVFLECVQDMDHENMFWYRQDPGLGLRLIYFSYDVKMKEKGDIPEGYSVSREKKERFSLILESASTNQTSMYLCASSAPGTVSYEQYFGPGTRLTVT.